This T cell receptor (beta chain) was obtained from a study of vaccination effects on CD4 cells after COVID-19. Sequencing used immunoSEQ multiplex PCR; TCRdb keeps in-frame clones, though not all of them. Here the sample spans tens of thousands of clones, 55% to 75% being singletons. Peptide-pool stimulation followed by sequencing identified expanded antigen-specific CD4+ clonotypes in the ViraFEST assay. Culture proceeded for approximately nine days, and CD4+ T cells were then isolated. Each vaccine recipient was nucleocapsid antibody negative and had no prior SARS-CoV-2 infection. This clone has just a few counts. Its matching antigen is unknown. The sequence derives from a human donor who received a COVID-19 vaccine. The source was CD4+ T cells from PBMCs cultured with SARS-CoV-2 spike peptides, collected before COVID-19 vaccination.

As DNA, the CDR3 is TGTGCCAGTAGTGAGGAATGGGTAGACCCAATACTCTACACCGGGGAGCTGTTTTTT. This encodes CASSEEWVDPILYTGELFF. The genes are TRBV19 and TRBJ2-2; D remains unclear. The CDR3 spans 19 residues. Looked up from germline, CDR1 is LNHDA and CDR2 is SQIVND (reference sequence). The V gene lost 5 bases and the J gene lost 3 bases, with 25 bases spanning the gap.